The 28 T cell receptor beta chains given below trace back to one sample, sequenced in a study of cytotoxic CD8 clonotypes in ibrutinib-treated CLL. The data were produced by immunoSEQ multiplex PCR, yet TCRdb's version contains in-frame clones alone and is incomplete. The table includes 150,000 to 250,000 clones, about 72% detected once. The sequenced sample was PBMCs, obtained after 24 months of ibrutinib treatment. Every receptor here comes from a human donor with chronic lymphocytic leukemia.

The rearrangement joins TRBV28 to TRBJ2-6; D is possibly TRBD2 (5 bases). This CDR3 spans 15 amino acids. Germline V gene sequence: CDR1 MDHEN, CDR2 SYDVKM. V was clipped by 5 bases and J by 4 bases, with 12 bases between them. The CDR3 DNA follows: TGTGCCAGCAGTCCCAAGAGGGTCGGGGCCAACGTCCTGACTTTC. Translated, it gives CASSPKRVGANVLTF.

This clone was counted a few times. In nucleotides, the CDR3 is TGCGCCAGCAGCACGACAGGGGGCACGTACGAGCAGTACTTC. Encoded protein: CASSTTGGTYEQYF. V gene TRBV5-1 combines with J gene TRBJ2-7, with 10 bases matching TRBD1. Germline V lookup: CDR1 SGHRS, CDR2 YFSETQ. This CDR3 has 14 amino acids. V was clipped by 4 bases and J by 4 bases; unmatched bases: 5.

The chain is built from TRBV18 and TRBJ1-4; 10 nucleotides agree with TRBD1. This CDR3 has 12 residues. The V and J ends lost 5 bases and 11 bases, in that order; junction bases with no gene match: 2. From germline, CDR1 is KGHSH and CDR2 LQKENI. The CDR3 DNA sequence: TGTGCCAGCTCAGAGGACAGGGGGAAACTGTTTTTT. Protein product: CASSEDRGKLFF.

The genes are TRBV15 and TRBJ2-6, with 8 bases matching TRBD1. The ends lost 1 base at V and 1 base at J; junction bases unmatched: 9. Germline-derived CDR1 and CDR2 are LNHNV and YYDKDF (reference sequence). The CDR3 runs to 19 residues. The CDR3 region has the DNA TGTGCCACCAGCAGAGCCTCGGGACAGGCGAAATCTGGGGCCAACGTCCTGACTTTC. It encodes CATSRASGQAKSGANVLTF.

V and J are TRBV9 and TRBJ1-3; a possible D gene is TRBD1 (6 bases). This CDR3 is 15 amino acids long. The germline CDR1 and CDR2 sequences are SGDLS and YYNGEE. V dropped 3 bases and J dropped 2 bases, with 12 bases sitting between them. CDR3 amino acids: CASSDRGQPGNTIYF. The CDR3 nucleotides are TGTGCCAGCAGCGATCGAGGACAGCCTGGAAACACCATATATTTT.

In its sample, this clone was seen a few times. The rearrangement uses TRBV7-9 and TRBJ1-5; 10 bases fit TRBD1. The germline V gene encodes CDR1 SEHNR and CDR2 FQNEAQ (reference sequence). The CDR3 is 13 amino acids. V lost 8 bases and J lost 5; bases outside the gene matches: 3. CDR3 region: CASDRGLDQPQHF. Written as DNA, the CDR3 is TGTGCCAGCGACAGGGGGCTTGATCAGCCCCAGCATTTT.

V usage is TRBV6-5 and J usage is TRBJ2-7; D unresolved. Germline values: CDR1 MNHEY, CDR2 SVGAGI. The CDR3 spans 15 residues. V was pared by 7 bases and J by 2 bases, with 18 bases between. CDR3 loop: CASTPRSRTAYEQYF. CDR3 nucleotides: TGTGCCAGCACCCCCCGGTCGCGGACGGCCTACGAGCAGTACTTC.

The J gene is TRBJ2-1, the V gene TRBV6-1; D not certain. Germline V gives CDR1 MNHNS, CDR2 SASEGT. The CDR3 is 19 amino acids. Trimming left V 2 bases short and J 0 bases short, with 20 bases between. The CDR3 sequence: CASSEPPLTLPSSYNEQFF. The CDR3 DNA is TGTGCCAGCAGTGAACCCCCGCTGACTCTACCCAGCTCCTACAATGAGCAGTTCTTC.

CDR3 loop: CASRSGTHSNTGELFF. The CDR3 nucleotides are TGTGCCAGCAGATCCGGGACTCACTCGAACACCGGGGAGCTGTTTTTT. The chain is built from TRBV5-4 and TRBJ2-2; D is possibly TRBD2 (6 bases). The germline V and J ends were trimmed by 5 bases and 0 bases, with 14 bases remaining between them. Per the germline V gene, CDR1 is SGHNT and CDR2 is YYREEE (reference sequence). CDR3 length: 16 residues.

This clone was seen a single time. The chain uses TRBV4-1 and TRBJ1-1; 8 bases fit TRBD1. With 2 bases clipped from V and 4 bases from J, the junction kept 6 bases outside the gene matches. Germline V gene lookup returns CDR1 MGHRA and CDR2 YSYEKL. There are 15 residues in the CDR3. CDR3 in DNA: TGCGCCAGCAGCCAATCGACAGGGGATGCCACTGAAGCTTTCTTT. This sequence encodes CASSQSTGDATEAFF.

In its sample, this clone was seen once. V gene TRBV28 combines with J gene TRBJ2-2, with TRBD2 as a possible D gene (6 bases). This CDR3 is 15 amino acids long. Germline CDR1 reads MDHEN; CDR2 reads SYDVKM. With 2 bases removed from V and 2 bases from J, the gap between germline ends came to 9 bases. CDR3 in amino acids: CASSLGTHNTGELFF. The CDR3 DNA sequence: TGTGCCAGCAGTTTAGGGACTCATAACACCGGGGAGCTGTTTTTT.

The rearrangement uses TRBV30 and TRBJ1-1; D uncertain. V shed 2 bases and J shed 5 bases, with 15 bases lying between them. The germline V gene has CDR1 GTSNPN and CDR2 SVGIG (reference sequence). This CDR3 is built from 14 residues. The DNA of the CDR3 is TGTGCCTGGAGTTATCAAGGTTCGGCGACTGAAGCTTTCTTT. Protein product: CAWSYQGSATEAFF.

This clone was counted a single time. The J gene is TRBJ1-4, the V gene TRBV2; no clear D. CDR3 length equals 15 residues. V lost 0 bases, J lost 13 bases, and 18 bases lay in between. Per the germline V gene, CDR1 is SNHLY and CDR2 is FYNNEI. CDR3 DNA sequence: TGTGCCAGCAGTGAAGCGCTTCGCAGTTTAGTCGCACTGTTTTTT. The encoded protein is CASSEALRSLVALFF. Complete variable domain (other parts from reference TRBV2 and TRBJ1-4): EPEVTQTPSHQVTQMGQEVILRCVPISNHLYFYWYRQILGQKVEFLVSFYNNEISEKSEIFDDQFSVERPDGSNFTLKIRSTKLEDSAMYFCASSEALRSLVALFFGSGTQLSVL.

Only a few counts were recorded for this clone. The chain couples TRBV7-2 to TRBJ1-5; D gene unclear. Germline-derived CDR1 and CDR2 are SGHTA and FQGNSA. The CDR3 length is 13 residues. The germline V and J ends were trimmed by 1 base and 7 bases, with 8 bases remaining between them. The CDR3 nucleotides are TGTGCCAGCAGCTTAGTGAGGTTCCAGCCCCAGCATTTT. Amino acid sequence: CASSLVRFQPQHF. Drawing the rest from reference TRBV7-2 and TRBJ1-5, the complete variable domain is GAGVSQSPSNKVTEKGKDVELRCDPISGHTALYWYRQSLGQGLEFLIYFQGNSAPDKSGLPSDRFSAERTGGSVSTLTIQRTQQEDSAVYLCASSLVRFQPQHFGDGTRLSIL.

This CDR3 is CAISPAGGGITDTQYF. CDR3 sequence (DNA): TGTGCCATCAGTCCTGCGGGGGGAGGCATCACAGATACGCAGTATTTT. The chain employs TRBV10-3 and TRBJ2-3, with 8 bases identical to TRBD2. Germline CDR1 and CDR2: ENHRY and SYGVKD. There are 16 residues in the CDR3. V trimming: 5 bases; J trimming: 2 bases; junction bases outside the gene matches: 9.

The J gene is TRBJ2-7, the V gene TRBV13; 7 bases line up with TRBD2. This CDR3 is 14 amino acids long. Germline CDR1 is PRHDT and CDR2 is FYEKMQ (reference sequence). The junction had 8 bases not matched to a gene; V was cut back by 5 bases and J by 4 bases. The CDR3 nucleotides are TGTGCCAGCAGCCCCGGGAGGTCCGTGTACGAGCAGTACTTC. It specifies CASSPGRSVYEQYF.

This clone was seen once. A much larger clone sits a single nucleotide away, making a read error possible. This chain joins TRBV9 and TRBJ1-5, with 9 bases lining up with TRBD1. J was trimmed by 4 bases and V by 3 bases; bases with no gene match: 2. This CDR3 comprises 14 residues. Germline V gene sequence: CDR1 SGDLS, CDR2 YYNGEE. This CDR3 is CASSATGGNQPQHF. In DNA form, the CDR3 reads TGTGCCAGCAGCGCGACAGGGGGGAATCAGCCCCAGCATTTT. Together with reference TRBV9 and TRBJ1-5, the CDR3 gives the full variable domain: DSGVTQTPKHLITATGQRVTLRCSPRSGDLSVYWYQQSLDQGLQFLIQYYNGEERAKGNILERFSAQQFPDLHSELNLSSLELGDSALYFCASSATGGNQPQHFGDGTRLSIL.

This clone was picked up a small number of times. The J gene is TRBJ1-5, the V gene TRBV28; D is perhaps TRBD1 (5 bases). Trimming cost V 3 bases and J 0 bases, with 12 bases left between them. The CDR3 totals 16 residues. CDR1 MDHEN and CDR2 SYDVKM come from the germline V gene. CDR3 amino acids: CASSFTGIDSNQPQHF. For the CDR3, the DNA is TGTGCCAGCAGTTTCACAGGTATCGATAGCAATCAGCCCCAGCATTTT.

This sequence joins TRBV9 and TRBJ2-3, with TRBD2 matching over 9 bases. Germline assignment: CDR1 SGDLS and CDR2 YYNGEE. The trim removed 4 bases at V and 1 base at J, leaving 4 bases unmatched. The length of the CDR3 is 15 residues. The CDR3 nucleotides read TGTGCCAGCAGCCGATCTAGCGGGGGCACAGATACGCAGTATTTT. Translation gives CASSRSSGGTDTQYF.

The V gene is TRBV5-4, the J gene TRBJ2-1; D may be TRBD2 (6 bases). CDR1 is SGHNT, CDR2 YYREEE, per germline (reference sequence). Trimming removed 0 bases from V and 4 bases from J, with 17 bases in between. The CDR3 has 17 amino acids. The CDR3 DNA reads as TGTGCCAGCAGCTTGGATGGGACTCAAAAAAGGTACAATGAGCAGTTCTTC. It yields the protein CASSLDGTQKRYNEQFF.

This rearrangement joins TRBV5-1 to TRBJ2-7; 9 bases fit TRBD2. The CDR3 consists of 15 residues. Germline V gives CDR1 SGHRS, CDR2 YFSETQ. After removal of 0 bases from V and 2 bases from J, the junction contained 3 bases not matched to a gene. CDR3 bases: TGCGCCAGCAGCTTGGTTAGCGGGGGAACCTACGAGCAGTACTTC. Amino acids: CASSLVSGGTYEQYF.

This clone showed up just a few times. The chain uses TRBV5-1 and TRBJ1-1, with 8 bases identical to TRBD1. This CDR3 comprises 15 residues. V lost 4 bases, J lost 4 bases, and 9 bases stayed unmatched. The germline V gene encodes CDR1 SGHRS and CDR2 YFSETQ. The CDR3 DNA sequence: TGCGCCAGCAGCGCCGGACAGGGTTCGGGCACTGAAGCTTTCTTT. Its translation is CASSAGQGSGTEAFF. Using reference TRBV5-1 and TRBJ1-1 for the parts outside the CDR3, the full variable domain is KAGVTQTPRYLIKTRGQQVTLSCSPISGHRSVSWYQQTPGQGLQFLFEYFSETQRNKGNFPGRFSGRQFSNSRSEMNVSTLELGDSALYLCASSAGQGSGTEAFFGQGTRLTVV.

The chain is built from TRBV18 and TRBJ1-1; perhaps TRBD1 as D (6 bases). The CDR3 has 15 amino acids. The germline V gene has CDR1 KGHSH and CDR2 LQKENI. Trimming cost V 3 bases and J 4 bases, with 15 bases left between them. In DNA form, the CDR3 reads TGTGCCAGCTCACCGAGCAGGCCCAGGGGCACTGAAGCTTTCTTT. It is translated as CASSPSRPRGTEAFF. The entire variable domain, with the rest obtained from reference TRBV18 and TRBJ1-1, is as follows: NAGVMQNPRHLVRRRGQEARLRCSPMKGHSHVYWYRQLPEEGLKFMVYLQKENIIDESGMPKERFSAEFPKEGPSILRIQQVVRGDSAAYFCASSPSRPRGTEAFFGQGTRLTVV.

This rearrangement joins TRBV30 to TRBJ2-1; D is undetermined. The germline gives CDR1 GTSNPN, CDR2 SVGIG (reference sequence). The CDR3 is made up of 15 amino acids. V lost 2 bases and J lost 2, with 13 bases in between. CDR3 residues: CAWSFDLPAYNEQFF. The CDR3, as DNA: TGTGCCTGGAGTTTTGACCTCCCAGCCTACAATGAGCAGTTCTTC.

This clone came up a few times. V gene TRBV7-2 combines with J gene TRBJ2-3, with no clear D. The germline V gene encodes CDR1 SGHTA and CDR2 FQGNSA. V lost 5 bases and J 2 bases, leaving 5 bases between the germline ends. The CDR3 is 12 amino acids. In nucleotides, the CDR3 is TGTGCCAGCAGCCCGTACACAGATACGCAGTATTTT. Its protein is CASSPYTDTQYF.

This chain connects TRBV5-6 to TRBJ1-5; unclear D gene. Germline CDR1 SGHDT, CDR2 YYEEEE. V was clipped by 2 bases and J by 4 bases, with 4 bases between them. The CDR3 runs 12 residues. In DNA form, the CDR3 reads TGTGCCAGCAGCTTTAAAAATCAGCCCCAGCATTTT. Translating gives CASSFKNQPQHF.

The gene calls are TRBV7-8 and TRBJ2-3; D is unresolved. This CDR3 has 14 amino acids. Trimming removed 2 bases from V and 3 bases from J, with 9 bases in between. Germline loops: CDR1 SGHVS, CDR2 FQNEAQ. CDR3 coding DNA: TGTGCCAGCAGCTTAAGTTGGACGACAGATACGCAGTATTTT. Its protein product is CASSLSWTTDTQYF. The full variable domain, with the rest looked up from reference TRBV7-8 and TRBJ2-3, is GAGVSQSPRYKVAKRGQDVALRCDPISGHVSLFWYQQALGQGPEFLTYFQNEAQLDKSGLPSDRFFAERPEGSVSTLKIQRTQQEDSAVYLCASSLSWTTDTQYFGPGTRLTVL.

The chain carries TRBV28 and TRBJ2-6; no reliable D call. Germline V CDR1 and CDR2: MDHEN, SYDVKM. The germline V and J ends were trimmed by 3 bases and 1 base, with 7 bases remaining between them. This CDR3 spans 15 amino acids. CDR3 bases: TGTGCCAGCAGTTTTCTGGGGTCTGGGGCCAACGTCCTGACTTTC. Its protein product is CASSFLGSGANVLTF.